This is a list of T cell receptor beta chains from one sample in a study of OX40 agonist ivuxolimab in advanced cancers. Sequencing was performed with immunoSEQ multiplex PCR; in TCRdb, only in-frame clones are kept and a portion is missing. The data contain about 79,000 clones, 88% of them singletons. The sequencing used CD4+ or CD8+ T cells sorted from blood, collected in a trial of the OX40 agonist ivuxolimab. The receptors were gathered from an adult with an advanced solid tumor such as melanoma, head and neck, liver or kidney cancer. The CDR3 runs from the conserved cysteine through the conserved F or W. D genes are given only for firm matches. Size is stated for part of the rows, as once, few or many counts, or as a class when the clone is expanded.

TRBJ1-2 TRBV19 NA NA CASSIYEGLYGYTF TGTGCCAGTAGTATTTATGAGGGGCTCTATGGCTACACCTTC
TRBJ2-3 TRBV6-1 NA NA CASSEDGAGLNF TGTGCCAGCAGTGAAGATGGGGCAGGGTTGAATTTT
TRBJ2-6 TRBV11-3 NA NA CASSETDSGANVLTF TGTGCCAGCAGCGAAACAGACTCTGGGGCCAACGTCCTGACTTTC
TRBJ2-5 TRBV10-3 TRBD1 NA CAISDDRVGETQYF TGTGCCATCAGTGACGACAGGGTAGGGGAGACCCAGTACTTC
TRBJ2-3 TRBV2 TRBD2 NA CASSEAGVGTDTQYF TGTGCCAGCAGTGAGGCGGGAGTTGGCACAGATACGCAGTATTTT
TRBJ2-4 TRBV13 NA NA CASSHREVDIQYF TGTGCCAGCAGCCACAGGGAGGTCGACATTCAGTACTTC
TRBJ2-7 TRBV4-2 TRBD2 NA CASSQAETSGYEQYF TGTGCCAGCAGCCAAGCGGAGACTAGCGGCTACGAGCAGTACTTC
TRBJ2-3 TRBV18 TRBD2 once CASSLRLAGSTDTQYF TGTGCCAGCTCGCTCCGACTAGCGGGAAGCACAGATACGCAGTATTTT
TRBJ2-3 TRBV5-1 NA NA CASSLEGTDTQYF TGCGCCAGCAGCTTGGAAGGCACAGATACGCAGTATTTT
TRBJ1-4 TRBV7-9 NA NA CASSLRAGEKLFF TGTGCCAGCAGCTTAAGGGCAGGGGAAAAACTGTTTTTT
TRBJ2-7 TRBV29-1 NA NA CSATNRDAGSYEQYF TGCAGCGCTACTAACCGGGACGCCGGCTCCTACGAGCAGTACTTC
TRBJ1-1 TRBV19 TRBD1 NA CASMDPGGFTEAFF TGTGCCAGTATGGACCCAGGGGGATTCACTGAAGCTTTCTTT
TRBJ1-2 TRBV14 NA few CASSPDRNYGYTF TGTGCCAGCAGCCCGGACAGAAACTATGGCTACACCTTC
TRBJ1-5 TRBV28 NA NA CASSSRTGWQPQHF TGTGCCAGCAGTTCCCGAACAGGGTGGCAGCCCCAGCATTTT
TRBJ1-2 TRBV10-3 TRBD1 once CAISERTGTGDGYTF TGTGCCATCAGTGAGCGCACCGGGACAGGGGATGGCTACACCTTC
TRBJ2-7 TRBV6-1 TRBD2 NA CASSERGLAGVSSYEQYF TGTGCCAGCAGTGAAAGGGGGCTAGCGGGAGTTTCTTCTTACGAGCAGTACTTC
TRBJ2-3 TRBV2 TRBD2 NA CASSYSGSADTQYF TGTGCCAGCAGTTATAGCGGGAGCGCAGATACGCAGTATTTT
TRBJ2-3 TRBV11-2 TRBD2 NA CASRSWVSGRAYTDTQYF TGTGCCAGCAGGTCCTGGGTTAGCGGGAGGGCCTACACAGATACGCAGTATTTT
TRBJ2-7 TRBV14 TRBD1 NA CASSQLGTGSSYEQYF TGTGCCAGCAGCCAATTGGGGACAGGGTCCTCCTACGAGCAGTACTTC
TRBJ2-3 TRBV6-5 NA NA CASSPGVDTQYF TGTGCCAGCAGTCCGGGTGTAGATACGCAGTATTTT
TRBJ2-1 TRBV29-1 NA NA CSVAGKAPATTEQFF TGCAGCGTCGCGGGTAAGGCCCCAGCTACAACTGAGCAGTTCTTC
TRBJ1-1 TRBV11-3 NA NA CASSLNAGTEAFF TGTGCCAGCAGCTTAAACGCAGGGACTGAAGCTTTCTTT
TRBJ2-4 TRBV11-3 TRBD2 NA CASSQSQAGEGAKNIQYF TGTGCCAGCAGCCAATCCCAAGCCGGGGAGGGTGCCAAAAACATTCAGTACTTC
TRBJ2-2 TRBV9 NA NA CASSALRQNTGELFF TGTGCCAGCAGCGCGTTACGACAGAACACCGGGGAGCTGTTTTTT
TRBJ1-2 TRBV5-6 NA NA CASVLPKHFYYGYTF TGTGCCAGCGTACTCCCCAAACACTTCTACTATGGCTACACCTTC
TRBJ2-5 TRBV10-2 TRBD1 few CASSEDRGGTQYF TGCGCCAGCAGTGAGGACAGGGGTGGGACCCAGTACTTC
TRBJ1-2 TRBV29-1 NA NA CSVERTNYGYTF TGCAGCGTTGAAAGAACTAACTATGGCTACACCTTC
TRBJ2-3 TRBV5-1 NA NA CASSFRSTDTQYF TGCGCCAGCAGCTTTCGAAGCACAGATACGCAGTATTTT
TRBJ1-5 TRBV19 NA NA CASNQNSNQPQHF TGTGCCAGTAATCAGAATAGCAATCAGCCCCAGCATTTT
TRBJ2-7 TRBV4-2 NA NA CASRSGAGSSYEQYF TGTGCTAGCAGATCCGGGGCGGGTAGCTCCTACGAGCAGTACTTC
TRBJ1-3 TRBV6-5 NA once CASSSGYLSGNTIYF TGTGCCAGCAGTTCAGGGTACCTCTCTGGAAACACCATATATTTT
TRBJ2-7 TRBV28 TRBD2 NA CASRGYPSGRGLDEQYF TGTGCCAGCAGAGGTTACCCGAGCGGGAGAGGTCTCGACGAGCAGTACTTC
TRBJ1-1 TRBV5-1 NA NA CASSSQGPPEAFF TGCGCCAGCAGCTCTCAGGGGCCCCCTGAAGCTTTCTTT
TRBJ2-3 TRBV5-1 NA NA CASSFRSTDTQYF TGCGCCAGCAGCTTCAGGAGCACAGATACGCAGTATTTT
TRBJ2-1 TRBV11-3 TRBD2 NA CASSFVGSGKNEQFF TGTGCCAGCAGCTTCGTAGGTAGCGGGAAGAATGAGCAGTTCTTC
TRBJ2-7 TRBV10-2 NA NA CASSESQGPYEQYF TGCGCCAGCAGTGAGTCGCAGGGGCCCTACGAGCAGTACTTC
TRBJ2-3 TRBV2 NA NA CASSDVTATDTQYF TGTGCCAGCAGTGATGTAACCGCCACAGATACGCAGTATTTT